These T cell receptor beta chains were read from a single sample in a study of blood T cell repertoires in COVID-19. Assay: immunoSEQ multiplex PCR; the TCRdb copy retains only in-frame clones and omits some. The table has 100,000 to 150,000 clones, about 85% seen once. Material for sequencing was peripheral blood. These receptors were obtained from an elderly man with active or convalescent COVID-19. CDR3s leave out the opening cysteine and the closing phenylalanine or tryptophan.

V gene,J gene,CDR3 protein
TRBV28,TRBJ1-2,ASSLRQNYGYT
TRBV4-3,TRBJ1-5,ASSRDPASNQPQH
TRBV5-4,TRBJ1-2,ASSFPTQGAYGYT
TRBV5-5,TRBJ2-2,ASSLVPSGELF
TRBV9,TRBJ2-3,ASSARLGSTRTDTQY
TRBV24-1,TRBJ2-7,ATSDAGTGLY
TRBV3-1/TRBV3-2,TRBJ2-7,ASGGQVMEQY
TRBV6-2/TRBV6-3,TRBJ2-2,ASSFRENTGELF
TRBV7-9,TRBJ1-3,ASSFGSGNTIY
TRBV12-3/TRBV12-4,TRBJ2-3,ASSFRGSDTQY
TRBV18,TRBJ1-3,ASSPGQYSGNTIY
TRBV19,TRBJ1-3,ASKAGISGNTIY
TRBV6-5,TRBJ2-7,ASSLTGGPYEQY
TRBV5-6,TRBJ1-3,ASRQGFSGGNTIY
TRBV5-6,TRBJ1-3,ASSLAGGGGPGNTIY
TRBV14,TRBJ1-3,ASSLSRRSSGNTIY
TRBV18,TRBJ1-4,ASSPSTGDFEKLF
TRBV4-2,TRBJ1-1,ASSPRAGPNTEAF
TRBV19,TRBJ2-1,ASSKYTSGSNNEQF
TRBV6-2/TRBV6-3,TRBJ2-5,ASSYSWPSGGASETQY
TRBV9,TRBJ1-6,ASSPLGPVSPLH
TRBV6-5,TRBJ2-5,ASSYIGGRETQY
TRBV27,TRBJ1-2,ASSPTQVYGYT
TRBV7-3,TRBJ1-1,ASSLERPEANTEAF
TRBV3-1/TRBV3-2,TRBJ2-3,ASSEGLAELYTDTQY
TRBV6-4,TRBJ1-4,ASSEMPGGKLF
TRBV28,TRBJ1-2,ASSLTGNYGYT
TRBV5-4,TRBJ1-4,ASSRDRGTNEKLF
TRBV6-1,TRBJ2-1,ASSEGSRTGRHEQF
TRBV2,TRBJ1-1,ASSSDRRTEAF
TRBV11-1,TRBJ2-1,ASSLFGGVPGNEQF
TRBV4-2,TRBJ1-2,ASSQEKRTYYGYT
TRBV7-3,TRBJ1-2,ASSLQGDGGYT
TRBV3-1/TRBV3-2,TRBJ2-3,ASSQNGVATDTQY
TRBV5-6,TRBJ2-3,ASSLQGIADTQY
TRBV25-1,TRBJ2-7,ASSYDWRYEQY
TRBV15,TRBJ2-7,ATSRPPPRPVTHEQY
TRBV19,TRBJ1-1,ASSQTGNTEAF
TRBV6-5,TRBJ2-2,ATLWTSGFTGELF
TRBV6-5,TRBJ1-5,ASGQIQPQH
TRBV5-6,TRBJ1-2,ASSSDRGDGYT
TRBV19,TRBJ1-1,ASSTLLRVGVAEAF
TRBV24-1,TRBJ2-7,ATSDADRGDTYEQY
TRBV7-8,TRBJ1-1,ASSLTGTGGLNTEAF
TRBV9,TRBJ2-7,ASSVATGGYEQY
TRBV19,TRBJ1-5,ASSILGSNQPQH
TRBV18,TRBJ2-2,ASSAGQGYTGELF
TRBV11-2,TRBJ2-1,ASSPRTSGGLGEQF